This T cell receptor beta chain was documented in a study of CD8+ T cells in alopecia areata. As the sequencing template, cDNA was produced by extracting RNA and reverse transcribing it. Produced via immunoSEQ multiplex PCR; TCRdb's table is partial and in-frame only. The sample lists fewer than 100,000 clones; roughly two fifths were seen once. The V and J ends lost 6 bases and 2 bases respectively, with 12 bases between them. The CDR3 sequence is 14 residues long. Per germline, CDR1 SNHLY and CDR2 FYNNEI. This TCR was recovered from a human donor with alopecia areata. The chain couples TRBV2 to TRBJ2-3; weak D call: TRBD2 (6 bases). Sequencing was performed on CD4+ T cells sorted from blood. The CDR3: CASRLGLLTDTQYF. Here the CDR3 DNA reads TGTGCCAGCAGGCTGGGACTGCTCACAGATACGCAGTATTTT.